The rows below give T cell receptor beta chains drawn from one sample of a study of blood T cell repertoires in COVID-19. Only in-frame clones appear in the TCRdb table, and some are missing; sequencing was by immunoSEQ multiplex PCR. Found here are tens of thousands of clones, around 90% of them singletons; the top ten hold 1.1% to 1.5%. Sequenced sample: peripheral blood. These receptors were taken from a human donor in a cohort sampled during active COVID-19. Each CDR3 is given with its conserved first and last residue. D genes are given only for firm matches. Size is omitted from some rows. Given values are once, few, many or a class for expanded clones.

NA,13,TRBD1,TRBJ1-1,TRBV6-6,CASTWDRDTEAFF,TGTGCCAGCACCTGGGACAGGGACACTGAAGCTTTCTTT
NA,14,NA,TRBJ2-1,TRBV3-1/TRBV3-2,CASSQDGVYNEQFF,TGTGCCAGCAGCCAAGACGGGGTATACAATGAGCAGTTCTTC
NA,16,TRBD2,TRBJ2-5,TRBV4-2,CASSQVPREGEETQYF,TGTGCCAGCAGCCAAGTCCCGCGGGAGGGCGAAGAGACCCAGTACTTC
NA,13,NA,TRBJ2-2,TRBV6-6,CASDVEGAGELFF,TGTGCCAGCGACGTGGAGGGCGCCGGGGAGCTGTTTTTT
NA,15,NA,TRBJ2-5,TRBV15,CATSRFGPAGETQYF,TGTGCCACCAGCAGATTCGGGCCCGCGGGGGAGACCCAGTACTTC
NA,15,NA,TRBJ2-1,TRBV2,CASGERGGIYNEQFF,TGTGCCAGCGGGGAAAGGGGCGGGATTTACAATGAGCAGTTCTTC
NA,14,NA,TRBJ2-1,TRBV5-6,CASSLVGRDNEQFF,TGTGCCAGCAGCTTGGTGGGGAGAGACAATGAGCAGTTCTTC
NA,16,NA,TRBJ2-7,TRBV18,CASSPPLAGAPYEQYF,TGTGCCAGCTCACCACCGTTGGCAGGGGCACCCTACGAGCAGTACTTC
once,17,TRBD2,TRBJ2-3,TRBV19,CASSSGTSGRLSDTQYF,TGTGCCAGTAGTAGCGGGACTAGCGGGAGGTTGTCAGATACGCAGTATTTT
NA,14,NA,TRBJ1-2,TRBV11-2,CASSLSLANYGYTF,TGTGCCAGCAGCTTAAGCCTCGCTAACTATGGCTACACCTTC
NA,17,NA,TRBJ1-2,TRBV29-1,CSVDLQGSPLANYGYTF,TGCAGCGTTGATCTTCAGGGAAGTCCGCTAGCTAACTATGGCTACACCTTC
NA,17,NA,TRBJ2-3,TRBV19,CASSPLSHRDITDTQYF,TGTGCCAGTAGTCCCCTGTCCCACAGGGATATCACAGATACGCAGTATTTT
NA,17,NA,TRBJ2-1,TRBV11-3,CASSSTYRDTGVNEQFF,TGTGCCAGCAGCTCGACTTACAGGGACACAGGTGTCAATGAGCAGTTCTTC
NA,13,NA,TRBJ1-2,TRBV23-1,CASSQYRQYGYTF,TGCGCCAGCAGTCAATACAGGCAGTATGGCTACACCTTC
NA,14,NA,TRBJ2-1,TRBV29-1,CSVDGGSFYNEQFF,TGCAGCGTTGACGGGGGTTCGTTCTACAATGAGCAGTTCTTC
once,16,TRBD2,TRBJ2-3,TRBV15,CATSRGLAGAQDTQYF,TGTGCCACCAGCAGGGGACTAGCGGGAGCCCAAGATACGCAGTATTTT
NA,18,NA,TRBJ1-5,TRBV4-1,CASSRHPSGEGSNQPQHF,TGCGCCAGCAGCCGGCACCCATCAGGGGAGGGTAGCAATCAGCCCCAGCATTTT
NA,13,TRBD2,TRBJ2-7,TRBV10-3,CAIGRTSGIEQYF,TGTGCCATCGGGAGGACTAGCGGGATTGAGCAGTACTTC
NA,17,TRBD2,TRBJ2-1,TRBV14,CASSQGRTSGRVNEQFF,TGTGCCAGCAGCCAAGGGCGGACTAGCGGGAGAGTGAATGAGCAGTTCTTC
NA,10,NA,TRBJ2-5,TRBV9,CARLLETQYF,TGTGCCAGATTATTGGAGACCCAGTACTTC
NA,15,TRBD2,TRBJ2-5,TRBV29-1,CSVEAATSGRETQYF,TGCAGCGTTGAAGCTGCCACTAGCGGTCGAGAGACCCAGTACTTC
few,12,NA,TRBJ2-2,TRBV5-4,CASSRGTGELFF,TGTGCCAGCAGCCGTGGGACTGGGGAGCTGTTTTTT
once,16,NA,TRBJ1-6,TRBV3-1/TRBV3-2,CASSQWAAPNNSPLHF,TGTGCCAGCAGCCAATGGGCCGCTCCCAATAATTCACCCCTCCACTTT
once,13,NA,TRBJ2-3,TRBV2,CASRTSGADTQYF,TGTGCCAGCCGAACCAGCGGAGCAGATACGCAGTATTTT
NA,17,NA,TRBJ2-2,TRBV19,CASTPNVVLMNTGELFF,TGTGCCAGTACCCCAAACGTAGTACTTATGAACACCGGGGAGCTGTTTTTT
NA,15,TRBD2,TRBJ2-5,TRBV10-1,CASSGTSGGQETQYF,TGCGCCAGCAGTGGTACTAGCGGGGGCCAAGAGACCCAGTACTTC
NA,15,NA,TRBJ1-3,TRBV2,CASSVWGGSRNTIYF,TGTGCCAGCAGTGTCTGGGGGGGGTCCAGAAACACCATATATTTT
few,14,NA,TRBJ2-3,TRBV6-6,CASSYQAGRDTQYF,TGTGCCAGCAGTTACCAGGCAGGGAGGGATACGCAGTATTTT
NA,15,NA,TRBJ2-6,TRBV5-4,CASSLRGPGANVLTF,TGTGCCAGCAGCTTGAGGGGCCCCGGGGCCAACGTCCTGACTTTC
NA,16,TRBD2,TRBJ2-1,TRBV11-3,CASSLEGAGGWNEQFF,TGTGCCAGCAGCTTAGAAGGAGCGGGAGGGTGGAATGAGCAGTTCTTC
NA,17,NA,TRBJ2-4,TRBV6-1,CASSEIMGVVAKNIQYF,TGTGCCAGCAGTGAGATAATGGGAGTGGTAGCCAAAAACATTCAGTACTTC
NA,17,TRBD2,TRBJ2-2,TRBV5-1,CASSSSTSGVNTGELFF,TGCGCCAGCAGCTCCTCGACTAGCGGGGTGAACACCGGGGAGCTGTTTTTT
NA,14,TRBD2,TRBJ2-7,TRBV18,CASSPQTSPNEQYF,TGTGCCAGCTCACCACAGACTAGCCCAAACGAGCAGTACTTC
NA,15,NA,TRBJ2-1,TRBV28,CASSPGALPDNEQFF,TGTGCCAGCAGTCCAGGGGCCCTACCTGACAATGAGCAGTTCTTC
NA,12,NA,TRBJ1-1,TRBV28,CASRQAAHEAFF,TGTGCCAGCAGGCAGGCCGCGCATGAAGCTTTCTTT
NA,13,TRBD1,TRBJ2-7,TRBV7-9,CASSLSDRDEQYF,TGTGCCAGCAGCTTGTCAGACAGGGACGAGCAGTACTTC
NA,15,TRBD2,TRBJ2-1,TRBV6-5,CASRQTSGRALEQFF,TGTGCCAGCAGACAGACTAGCGGGAGGGCCCTTGAGCAGTTCTTC
few,17,TRBD1,TRBJ2-6,TRBV30,CAWSRDRVGTGANVLTF,TGTGCCTGGAGCCGGGACAGGGTAGGGACTGGGGCCAACGTCCTGACTTTC
NA,15,TRBD1,TRBJ1-1,TRBV7-2,CASSPDRVSITEAFF,TGTGCCAGCAGCCCCGACAGGGTGTCGATTACTGAAGCTTTCTTT
once,13,NA,TRBJ1-1,TRBV29-1,CSVEWQVNTEAFF,TGCAGCGTTGAGTGGCAGGTGAACACTGAAGCTTTCTTT
NA,16,NA,TRBJ1-1,TRBV11-2,CASSLGSLRRFTEAFF,TGTGCCAGCAGCTTAGGGTCTTTAAGGAGGTTCACTGAAGCTTTCTTT
NA,13,NA,TRBJ2-1,TRBV4-1,CASSQEWPSEKFF,TGCGCCAGCAGCCAAGAGTGGCCCTCCGAAAAGTTCTTC
NA,15,TRBD2,TRBJ2-1,TRBV5-8,CASSAGTSGYNEQFF,TGTGCCAGCAGCGCCGGGACTAGCGGTTACAATGAGCAGTTCTTC
NA,16,NA,TRBJ1-5,TRBV30,CAWSGGVDGSNQPQHF,TGTGCCTGGAGTGGGGGGGTGGACGGGAGCAATCAGCCCCAGCATTTT